This T cell receptor (beta chain) derives from a study of PD-1 blockade in classical Hodgkin lymphoma (dated by TCRdb to 2018 to 2021). For the study in its entirety: Nivolumab dosing was 3 mg/kg intravenously every 2 weeks, continuing until either disease progression or unacceptable toxicity. The study used CyTOF and TCR beta sequencing to define a peripheral blood immune signature of response to PD-1 blockade in classical Hodgkin lymphoma.

The sample's time point label is to be understood as: cycle 4 day 1 (C4D1), after about 6 weeks of nivolumab. Every trial patient had relapsed after autologous stem cell transplantation, and cohorts A, B and C differed in prior brentuximab vedotin exposure. The trial cohort was composed of approximately 60 patients with relapsed/refractory classical Hodgkin lymphoma, for whom complete response, partial response or progressive disease was recorded as best overall response. Single-agent nivolumab was administered to trial patients in the multi-cohort phase II CheckMate 205 trial. Best overall response was determined by an independent review committee according to the 2007 International Working Group response criteria. Trial PBMCs were collected just before the start of nivolumab (C1D1) and during therapy at cycle 2 day 1 and cycle 4 day 1. Peripheral blood was collected in 8 mL Vacutainer Cell Preparation Tubes, from which PBMCs were isolated by centrifugation and then cryopreserved.

The Qiagen DNeasy kit was used to extract genomic DNA both from unsorted PBMCs and from the negatively selected CD4+ and CD8+ fractions. Using primers that anneal to V and J segments, immunoSEQ multiplex PCR amplified the TCR beta CDR3 regions. Amplification bias was minimized using a synthetic immune receptor repertoire, and residual bias was removed computationally after sequencing. The authors' analysis ran thus. Repertoire diversity was quantified as the Shannon entropy index using custom Python scripts. The unsorted, CD4+ and CD8+ repertoires were each analyzed separately, with the exception of combined analyses, where CD4+ and CD8+ sequences were merged in silico. Clonal expansion was defined as at least a 2-fold frequency increase after treatment relative to C1D1, with a pseudocount of 0.5 for undetected baseline clones. Clones with 0 or 1 copy at C1D1 were classified as singleton clones, and clones with 2 or more copies were classified as non-singleton clones. Clones expanded in unsorted samples were assigned a CD4+, CD8+ or unknown annotation through matching of protein sequences in sorted samples from the same patient. Wilcoxon tests on paired samples were used to test changes in diversity from C1D1 to C4D1. As stored in TCRdb, this immuneACCESS dataset retains in-frame rearrangements with V and J assigned. A fraction of the clones does not appear; measured against another copy, unresolved V genes explain less than half of the discrepancy, and the remainder lacks a known reason. The V and J calls and the clone size are those of that table, but D and trimming were determined from the DNA. Present in this sample are about 60,000 clones, around 94% of which were seen just once. The top ten clonotypes cover roughly 8% of the sample.

Concerning this clone: Its antigen is currently not known. No per-base quality is available; no much larger clone lies one base away.

What the authors observed across the whole study: Baseline TCR diversity was reported to be lower in newly diagnosed patients than in healthy donors, and even lower in relapsed/refractory patients. Patients starting nivolumab less than 1 year after ASCT had lower diversity and were excluded from later analyses to avoid confounding by immune reconstitution. Trial patients achieving complete response had baseline diversity similar to newly diagnosed patients, whereas partial responders and progressors had significantly lower diversity. CD4+ but not CD8+ TCR diversity rose significantly by C4D1 (p=0.0027 vs p=0.16), most apparent in complete responders (p=0.02). The study covered only a single clinical trial cohort, and the causes of the repertoire differences, possibly disease activity or prior therapy, were still not defined.

V and J are trimmed by 2 bases and 8 bases, and the gene matches miss 4 bases of the junction. The CDR3, from cysteine to phenylalanine, totals 15 residues. Only the CDR3 portion is preserved as DNA: 45 bases, with reading frame beginning at the first base. The CDR1 and CDR2 encoded by the germline V gene are KGHSH and LQKENI. The sample consisted of peripheral blood mononuclear cells (PBMCs), taken before the fourth cycle of nivolumab. The rearranged chain carries TRBV18 and TRBJ2-1; TRBD2 matches 12 bases in the middle. The TCR originated in a human donor with classical Hodgkin lymphoma. The CDR3: CASSPASGGAYEQFF. The nucleotide sequence is TGTGCCAGCTCACCAGCTAGCGGGGGGGCCTATGAGCAGTTCTTC.